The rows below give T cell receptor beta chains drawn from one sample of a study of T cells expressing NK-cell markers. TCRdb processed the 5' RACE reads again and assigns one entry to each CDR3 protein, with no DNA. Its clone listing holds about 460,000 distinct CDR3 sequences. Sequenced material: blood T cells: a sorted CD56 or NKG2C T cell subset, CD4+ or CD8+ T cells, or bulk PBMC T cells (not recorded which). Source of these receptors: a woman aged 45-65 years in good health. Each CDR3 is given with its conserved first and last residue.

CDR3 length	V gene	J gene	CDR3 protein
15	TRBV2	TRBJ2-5	CASSENGRAPETQYF
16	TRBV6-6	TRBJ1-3	CASSFTHRNSGNTIYF
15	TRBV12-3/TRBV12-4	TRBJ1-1	CASSRSGAGITEAFF
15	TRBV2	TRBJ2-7	CASSEGSSGLSEQYF
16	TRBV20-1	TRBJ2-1	CSARDSGRELYNEQFF
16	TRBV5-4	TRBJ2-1	CASSPTSGRASHEQFF
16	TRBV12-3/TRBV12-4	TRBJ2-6	CASSFRGLVGANVLTF
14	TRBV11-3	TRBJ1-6	CASRGTGVNSPLHF
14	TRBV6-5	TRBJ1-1	CASRSGRRNTEAFF
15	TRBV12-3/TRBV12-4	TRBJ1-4	CASSLRGRTNEKLFF
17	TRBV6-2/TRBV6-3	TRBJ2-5	CASSLHVLARGKETQYF
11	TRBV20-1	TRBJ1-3	CSAAIGNTIYF
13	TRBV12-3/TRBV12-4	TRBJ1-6	CASARTGNSPLHF
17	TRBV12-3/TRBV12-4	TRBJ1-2	CASSPLSPGTGINGYTF
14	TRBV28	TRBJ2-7	CASGKTSGSYEQYF
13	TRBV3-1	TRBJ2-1	CASSQDPTSEQFF
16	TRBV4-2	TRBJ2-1	CASSQEAAGVYNEQFF
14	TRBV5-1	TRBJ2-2	CASSHEPRTGELFF
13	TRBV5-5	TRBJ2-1	CASSSWRGNEQFF
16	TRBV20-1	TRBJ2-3	CSARDQRGPHTDTQYF
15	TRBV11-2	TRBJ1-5	CASSLRAGSNQPQHF
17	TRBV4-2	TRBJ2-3	CASSQVGRSQGTDTQYF
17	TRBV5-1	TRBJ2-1	CASTYASGTGTYNEQFF
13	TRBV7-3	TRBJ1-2	CASKPQGNYGYTF
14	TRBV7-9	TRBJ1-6	CASSLGGDNSPLHF
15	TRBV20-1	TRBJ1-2	CSARDARGPNYGYTF
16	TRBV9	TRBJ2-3	CASSVASSGRRDTQYF
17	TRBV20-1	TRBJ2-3	CSARDPLAGGRADTQYF
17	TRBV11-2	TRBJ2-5	CASSLDSGLAGVWAQYF
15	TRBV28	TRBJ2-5	CASSTFAGGGETQYF
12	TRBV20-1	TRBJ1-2	CSASLWTGAHTF
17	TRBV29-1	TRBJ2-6	CSVVSGPTRSGANVLTF
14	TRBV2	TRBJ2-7	CASSSTGSYYEQYF
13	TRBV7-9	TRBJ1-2	CASSFGEGGGYTF
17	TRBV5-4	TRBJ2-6	CASNRGGGTSGANVLTF
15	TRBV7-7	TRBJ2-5	CASSPGTGGGETQYF
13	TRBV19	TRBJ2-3	CASRPEGSDTQYF
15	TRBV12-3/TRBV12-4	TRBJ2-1	CASSTSGGIRNEQFF
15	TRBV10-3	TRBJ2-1	CAIRIGLAGEDEQFF
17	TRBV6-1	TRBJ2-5	CASSERLLDRGAETQYF
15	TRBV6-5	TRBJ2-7	CASSYGGKWAYEQYF
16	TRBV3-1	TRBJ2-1	CASSPIRTSGSDEQFF
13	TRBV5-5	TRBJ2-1	CASSPTTRDEQFF
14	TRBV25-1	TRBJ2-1	CASSSSRDRFGQFF
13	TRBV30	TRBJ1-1	CAWNEAEGTEAFF